This TCR beta chain originates from a study of cytomegalovirus exposure and HLA in healthy donors. A multiplex PCR was run with 60 Vbeta primers and 13 Jbeta primers. The repertoire was sequenced with immunoSEQ multiplex PCR; TCRdb's copy has only in-frame clones and lacks some. The top ten clones hold about 3.5% of a sample with 110,000 to 150,000 clones, roughly 80% of them seen once. Trimming left V 7 bases short and J 4 bases short, with 17 bases between. This CDR3 has 14 amino acids. Per germline, CDR1 SGHTS and CDR2 YDEGEE. The sequenced sample consisted of PBMCs. The TCR comes from a man between 35 and 55 years old in good health and CMV-seronegative. The J gene is TRBJ1-2, the V gene TRBV5-8; TRBD1 is a possible D gene (5 bases). CDR3 protein: CASGRGESGYGYTF. CDR3 nucleotide sequence: TGTGCCAGCGGACGGGGGGAGAGCGGCTATGGCTACACCTTC.